This entry lists 3 T cell receptor beta chains sequenced from one sample in a study of blood T cell repertoires in COVID-19. TCRdb's table, derived via immunoSEQ multiplex PCR, lists solely in-frame clones and lacks some. The sample has 150,000 to 200,000 clones; roughly 85% are singletons. The source material was peripheral blood. These receptors were collected from a man in his 60s with acute or convalescent COVID-19.

This chain joins TRBV7-2 and TRBJ2-7; 10 bases are a match to TRBD2. The CDR3 is 16 residues long. The trim removed 1 base at V and 5 bases at J, leaving 8 bases unmatched. CDR1 and CDR2 (germline): SGHTA, FQGNSA. The CDR3 DNA reads as TGTGCCAGCAGCTTAGGTCCAGCGGGAGGGCCCCACGAGCAGTACTTC. It codes for CASSLGPAGGPHEQYF.

The chain links TRBV7-9 to TRBJ2-3, with 10 bases fitting TRBD2. V trimming: 7 bases; J trimming: 6 bases; junction bases outside the gene matches: 4. CDR1 and CDR2 from the germline V gene are SEHNR and FQNEAQ (reference sequence). The CDR3 contains 13 residues. The CDR3 loop reads CASKSSGSDTQYF. CDR3 bases: TGTGCCAGCAAGTCTAGCGGGAGCGATACGCAGTATTTT.

The V call is TRBV7-2, the J call TRBJ2-3; TRBD1 matches 8 bases. The V and J ends lost 3 bases and 5 bases, in that order; junction bases with no gene match: 7. This CDR3 has 15 amino acids. Germline V CDR1 and CDR2: SGHTA, FQGNSA. CDR3 DNA: TGTGCCAGCAGCTTCAGTCAACAGGGGGGAGATACGCAGTATTTT. It codes for CASSFSQQGGDTQYF.